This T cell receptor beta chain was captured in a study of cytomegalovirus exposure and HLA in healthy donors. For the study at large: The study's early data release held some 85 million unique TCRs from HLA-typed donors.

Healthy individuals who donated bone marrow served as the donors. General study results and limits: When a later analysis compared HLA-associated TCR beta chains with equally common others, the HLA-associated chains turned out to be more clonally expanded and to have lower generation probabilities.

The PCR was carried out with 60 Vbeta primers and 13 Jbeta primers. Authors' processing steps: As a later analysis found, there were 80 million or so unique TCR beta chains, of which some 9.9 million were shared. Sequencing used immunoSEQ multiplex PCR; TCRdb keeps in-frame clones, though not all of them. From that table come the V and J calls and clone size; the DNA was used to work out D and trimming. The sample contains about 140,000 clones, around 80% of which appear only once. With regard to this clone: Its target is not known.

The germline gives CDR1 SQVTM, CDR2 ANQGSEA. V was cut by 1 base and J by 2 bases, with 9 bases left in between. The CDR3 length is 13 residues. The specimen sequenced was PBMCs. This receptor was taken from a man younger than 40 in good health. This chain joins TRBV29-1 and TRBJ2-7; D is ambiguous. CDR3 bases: TGCAGCGTTGAAGGCCGCTCGGCCTACGAGCAGTACTTC. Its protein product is CSVEGRSAYEQYF.